Included here is one T cell receptor (beta chain) sequence, with context. The antigen is undetermined. 5'RACE with constant-segment primers built TCRalpha and TCRbeta cDNA libraries with UMIs. MiXCR was run by TCRdb on the 5' RACE reads, yielding one entry per CDR3 protein. The sample holds about 440,000 distinct CDR3 sequences, 15% to 25% seen once. The data belong to a study of T-cell memory formation after mild COVID-19. Study-wide context: TCR clusters were mostly confined to one donor each.

Study-wide findings and caveats: Cross-reactive memory seemingly joined, as some responding clones were found in pre-infection memory. The authors left the SARS-CoV-2 specificity of second-wave clones peaking on day 37 unconfirmed.

The germline V gene has CDR1 DFQATT and CDR2 SNEGSKA (reference sequence). The length of the CDR3 is 14 residues. The V gene is TRBV20-1, the J gene TRBJ2-3; 9 nucleotides match TRBD2. The receptor was isolated from an adult woman who had mild COVID-19 (a few samples of this study predate the infection). Cell type and time point are not known. The sequencing input was PBMCs or a T cell subset sorted from them (not recorded which). CDR3 loop: CIGTRGGAGDTQYF. The CDR3 coding sequence is TGCATCGGGACTCGCGGGGGGGCCGGAGATACGCAGTATTTT.